These T cell receptor beta chains were read from a single sample in a study of blood T cell repertoires in COVID-19. The repertoire was sequenced with immunoSEQ multiplex PCR; TCRdb's copy has only in-frame clones and lacks some. The sample shows 200,000 to 250,000 clones, 80% to 90% of them seen only once. The source material was peripheral blood. The origin of the receptors is a man in his forties with acute or convalescent COVID-19. Both conserved end residues are part of each CDR3. A D gene is named only where the DNA matches it firmly. Clone size is stated in some rows and not others, as once, few, many or a class when expanded.

few,NA,TRBJ1-1,TRBV27,CASSLEGFGNTEAFF,TGTGCCAGCAGTTTGGAGGGGTTTGGGAACACTGAAGCTTTCTTT
NA,NA,TRBJ1-5,TRBV20-1,CSASPNQPQHF,TGCAGTGCGTCCCCGAATCAGCCCCAGCATTTT
NA,TRBD2,TRBJ2-3,TRBV5-1,CASSSTPSGGAGTDTQYF,TGCGCCAGCAGCTCAACCCCTAGCGGGGGGGCAGGCACAGATACGCAGTATTTT
NA,NA,TRBJ2-1,TRBV7-2,CASSPMGGLSEQFF,TGTGCCAGCAGTCCTATGGGGGGGCTGTCTGAGCAGTTCTTC
NA,TRBD2,TRBJ2-1,TRBV3-1/TRBV3-2,CASSQALAGGANEQFF,TGTGCCAGCAGCCAAGCATTGGCGGGGGGGGCCAATGAGCAGTTCTTC
NA,TRBD1,TRBJ2-6,TRBV18,CASSRDRAIGANVLTF,TGTGCCAGCTCCCGGGACAGGGCTATCGGGGCCAACGTCCTGACTTTC
NA,NA,TRBJ1-2,TRBV3-1/TRBV3-2,CASSQEGIRGTRGYTF,TGTGCCAGCAGCCAAGAAGGCATACGGGGAACCCGGGGCTACACCTTC
NA,TRBD1,TRBJ1-3,TRBV5-4,CASSRDRGFSSGNTIYF,TGTGCCAGCAGCAGGGACAGGGGGTTCAGCTCTGGAAACACCATATATTTT
NA,NA,TRBJ1-3,TRBV7-3,CASSPGSGNTIYF,TGTGCCAGCAGCCCAGGGTCTGGAAACACCATATATTTT
NA,NA,TRBJ1-2,TRBV12-3/TRBV12-4,CASSPLGGRATF,TGTGCCAGCAGTCCCCTCGGGGGACGGGCCACCTTC
NA,NA,TRBJ2-1,TRBV5-1,CASSSLPFPEQFF,TGCGCCAGCAGCTCCCTCCCGTTCCCGGAGCAGTTCTTC
NA,NA,TRBJ1-1,TRBV5-6,CASSLFQKNTEAFF,TGTGCCAGCAGCTTGTTTCAGAAGAACACTGAAGCTTTCTTT
NA,NA,TRBJ1-1,TRBV29-1,CSVEARQNTEAFF,TGCAGCGTTGAAGCCCGACAGAACACTGAAGCTTTCTTT
NA,NA,TRBJ1-2,TRBV19,CASTHGDYGYTF,TGTGCCAGTACCCACGGGGACTATGGCTACACCTTC
NA,NA,TRBJ2-7,TRBV6-5,CASSYAGAYEQYF,TGTGCCAGCAGTTATGCGGGGGCTTACGAGCAGTACTTC
once,NA,TRBJ2-2,TRBV9,CASSVGGGELFF,TGTGCCAGCAGCGTAGGAGGGGGGGAGCTGTTTTTT
NA,TRBD1,TRBJ2-2,TRBV3-1/TRBV3-2,CASSRTGVTGELFF,TGTGCCAGCAGCCGGACAGGGGTCACCGGGGAGCTGTTTTTT
NA,NA,TRBJ2-3,TRBV11-1,CASSTLGPTDTQYF,TGTGCCAGCAGCACCCTCGGTCCCACAGATACGCAGTATTTT
NA,NA,TRBJ1-2,TRBV28,CASSPTGSANYGYTF,TGTGCCAGCAGCCCGACGGGGTCGGCTAACTATGGCTACACCTTC
NA,TRBD1,TRBJ2-7,TRBV4-1,CASSQSGTGVDEQYF,TGCGCCAGCAGCCAATCCGGGACAGGGGTCGACGAGCAGTACTTC
NA,TRBD1,TRBJ2-7,TRBV19,CASSQTGGSNEQYF,TGTGCCAGTTCCCAGACAGGGGGTAGCAACGAGCAGTACTTC
once,NA,TRBJ1-1,TRBV7-9,CATLEASNTEAFF,TGTGCCACATTGGAGGCCTCCAACACTGAAGCTTTCTTT
few,NA,TRBJ1-1,TRBV6-5,CASSYSTIGNTEAFF,TGTGCCAGCAGTTACTCGACAATCGGGAACACTGAAGCTTTCTTT
NA,NA,TRBJ1-4,TRBV7-2,CASSPRVSTNEKLFF,TGTGCCAGCAGCCCCAGGGTCTCAACTAATGAAAAACTGTTTTTT
NA,NA,TRBJ2-1,TRBV6-1,CASSEAGGNSYNEQFF,TGTGCCAGCAGTGAGGCAGGGGGGAATTCCTACAATGAGCAGTTCTTC
NA,TRBD2,TRBJ2-1,TRBV7-2,CASSSLGTSGGSGWNEQFF,TGTGCCAGCAGCTCTTTGGGGACTAGCGGGGGCTCTGGGTGGAATGAGCAGTTCTTC
NA,NA,TRBJ2-2,TRBV18,CASSPSGFAGTGELFF,TGTGCCAGCTCACCGAGTGGTTTTGCGGGTACCGGGGAGCTGTTTTTT
NA,NA,TRBJ1-2,TRBV6-5,CASSSPQGSGYTF,TGTGCCAGCAGTTCACCACAGGGATCTGGCTACACCTTC
NA,TRBD1,TRBJ2-7,TRBV15,CATSRGGQGAREQYF,TGTGCCACCAGCAGAGGGGGACAGGGGGCAAGGGAGCAGTACTTC
NA,NA,TRBJ2-3,TRBV7-2,CASSLAQGMTDTQYF,TGTGCCAGCAGCTTAGCCCAGGGTATGACAGATACGCAGTATTTT
NA,NA,TRBJ2-1,TRBV24-1,CATSDNAGAGLSEQFF,TGTGCCACCAGTGACAATGCGGGGGCAGGGTTAAGTGAGCAGTTCTTC
NA,TRBD1,TRBJ1-1,TRBV18,CASSGTGAEAFF,TGTGCCAGTAGCGGTACAGGGGCAGAAGCTTTCTTT
once,NA,TRBJ2-5,TRBV9,CASSVGTLPLYF,TGTGCCAGCAGCGTAGGAACGCTACCACTGTACTTC
NA,NA,TRBJ2-2,TRBV7-9,CASLRGNTGELFF,TGTGCCAGCCTCAGGGGTAACACCGGGGAGCTGTTTTTT
NA,NA,TRBJ2-1,TRBV5-4,CASSRQGSSYNEQFF,TGTGCCAGCAGCCGTCAGGGGTCTTCCTACAATGAGCAGTTCTTC
NA,NA,TRBJ2-1,TRBV5-1,CASSDLGDEQFF,TGCGCCAGCAGCGACCTGGGCGATGAGCAGTTCTTC
NA,TRBD1,TRBJ2-7,TRBV28,CASSHRPGQLYEQYF,TGTGCCAGCAGTCATCGGCCGGGACAGCTATACGAGCAGTACTTC
NA,NA,TRBJ1-6,TRBV2,CASSEGLETSPLHF,TGTGCCAGCAGTGAGGGCCTTGAGACTTCACCCCTCCACTTT
NA,TRBD1,TRBJ1-6,TRBV25-1,CASSATGVSYSPLHF,TGTGCCAGCAGTGCTACAGGGGTGAGTTATTCACCCCTCCACTTT
NA,NA,TRBJ1-1,TRBV9,CASRPSEGGSAEAFF,TGTGCCAGCAGGCCATCCGAGGGGGGGAGTGCTGAAGCTTTCTTT
NA,TRBD2,TRBJ2-7,TRBV2,CALGRGSRTYEQYF,TGTGCCCTTGGGCGGGGGAGCAGAACTTACGAGCAGTACTTC
once,NA,TRBJ1-3,TRBV15,CATSRDDGGEPSGNTIYF,TGTGCCACCAGCAGAGATGACGGCGGGGAGCCCTCTGGAAACACCATATATTTT
NA,TRBD2,TRBJ2-3,TRBV20-1,CSASVLAGTDTQYF,TGCAGTGCTAGTGTCCTAGCGGGCACAGATACGCAGTATTTT
NA,TRBD1,TRBJ2-5,TRBV9,CASSPGQGPLAQYF,TGTGCCAGCAGCCCGGGACAGGGGCCGTTGGCCCAGTACTTC
NA,NA,TRBJ1-1,TRBV5-1,CASSPQGKGTEAFF,TGCGCCAGCAGCCCGCAGGGTAAGGGCACTGAAGCTTTCTTT
NA,NA,TRBJ1-1,TRBV6-2/TRBV6-3,CASSYSRSEAFF,TGTGCCAGCAGTTACTCGAGGAGTGAAGCTTTCTTT
few,NA,TRBJ1-2,TRBV9,CASSAVRQTNYGYTF,TGTGCCAGCAGCGCAGTCCGACAGACTAACTATGGCTACACCTTC
NA,NA,TRBJ2-1,TRBV5-6,CASSRPKVAGHNEQFF,TGTGCCAGCAGTCGTCCTAAGGTAGCCGGCCACAATGAGCAGTTCTTC
NA,TRBD1,TRBJ1-1,TRBV6-2/TRBV6-3,CASSHMDRGDTEAFF,TGTGCCAGCAGTCATATGGACAGGGGGGACACTGAAGCTTTCTTT
many,TRBD2,TRBJ2-1,TRBV4-2,CASSQDPSGGVGEQFF,TGTGCCAGCAGCCAAGATCCCAGCGGGGGGGTCGGTGAGCAGTTCTTC
NA,TRBD1,TRBJ2-3,TRBV19,CASSAARGQSFTDTQYF,TGTGCCAGTAGTGCCGCCCGGGGACAGAGTTTCACAGATACGCAGTATTTT
NA,TRBD2,TRBJ2-1,TRBV5-1,CASSLVAGVYNEQFF,TGCGCCAGCAGCTTGGTAGCGGGGGTCTACAATGAGCAGTTCTTC
NA,TRBD2,TRBJ2-1,TRBV28,CASKKAGGAIYNEQFF,TGTGCCAGCAAAAAGGCGGGGGGAGCTATCTACAATGAGCAGTTCTTC
NA,TRBD1,TRBJ2-3,TRBV29-1,CSFEGTGNTDTQYF,TGCAGCTTCGAGGGGACAGGGAATACAGATACGCAGTATTTT
NA,NA,TRBJ1-1,TRBV5-1,CASRGGLNTEAFF,TGCGCCAGCAGGGGGGGTTTGAACACTGAAGCTTTCTTT
NA,TRBD2,TRBJ2-3,TRBV3-1/TRBV3-2,CASSQGGASGATDTQYF,TGTGCCAGCAGCCAAGGGGGGGCTAGCGGGGCGACAGATACGCAGTATTTT
few,NA,TRBJ1-2,TRBV19,CASSQKQGPNYGYTF,TGTGCCAGTAGTCAGAAACAGGGCCCTAACTATGGCTACACCTTC
few,TRBD1,TRBJ1-6,TRBV5-6,CASSLRQGPLSPLHF,TGTGCCAGCAGCTTGAGACAGGGTCCCCTTTCACCCCTCCACTTT
NA,NA,TRBJ1-5,TRBV5-6,CASSFGISRNQPQHF,TGTGCCAGCAGCTTCGGGATATCGCGAAATCAGCCCCAGCATTTT
NA,TRBD2,TRBJ2-7,TRBV11-2,CASSPGLVSSYEQYF,TGTGCCAGCAGCCCGGGACTAGTGAGCTCCTACGAGCAGTACTTC